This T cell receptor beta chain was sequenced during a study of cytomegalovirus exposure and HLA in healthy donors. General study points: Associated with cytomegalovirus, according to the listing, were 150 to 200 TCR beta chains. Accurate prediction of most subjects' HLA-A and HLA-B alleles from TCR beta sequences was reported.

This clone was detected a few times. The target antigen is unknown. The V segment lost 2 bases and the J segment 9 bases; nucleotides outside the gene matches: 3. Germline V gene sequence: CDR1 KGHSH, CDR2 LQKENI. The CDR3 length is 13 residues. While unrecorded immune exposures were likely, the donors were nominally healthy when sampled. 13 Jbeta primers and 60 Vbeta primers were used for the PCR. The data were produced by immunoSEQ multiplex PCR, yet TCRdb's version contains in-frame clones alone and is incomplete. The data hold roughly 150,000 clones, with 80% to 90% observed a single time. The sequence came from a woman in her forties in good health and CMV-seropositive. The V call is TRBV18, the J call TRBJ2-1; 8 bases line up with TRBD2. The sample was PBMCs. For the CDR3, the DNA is TGTGCCAGCTCACCATCAACTAGCGGTGAGCAGTTCTTC. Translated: CASSPSTSGEQFF.